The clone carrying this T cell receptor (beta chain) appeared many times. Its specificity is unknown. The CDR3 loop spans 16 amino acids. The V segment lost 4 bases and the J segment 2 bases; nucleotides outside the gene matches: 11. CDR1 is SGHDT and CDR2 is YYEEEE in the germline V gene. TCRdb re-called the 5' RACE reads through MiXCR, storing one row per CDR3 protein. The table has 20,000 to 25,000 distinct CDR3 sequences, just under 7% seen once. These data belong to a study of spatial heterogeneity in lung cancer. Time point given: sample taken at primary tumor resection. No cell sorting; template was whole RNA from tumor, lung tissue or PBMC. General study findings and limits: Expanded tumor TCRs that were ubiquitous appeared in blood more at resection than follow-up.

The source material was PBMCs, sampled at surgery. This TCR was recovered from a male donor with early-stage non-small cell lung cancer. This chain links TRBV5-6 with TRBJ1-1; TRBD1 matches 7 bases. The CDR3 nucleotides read TGTGCCAGCAGCCCGGTTGGACAGGTGACAAACACTGAAGCTTTCTTT. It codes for CASSPVGQVTNTEAFF.